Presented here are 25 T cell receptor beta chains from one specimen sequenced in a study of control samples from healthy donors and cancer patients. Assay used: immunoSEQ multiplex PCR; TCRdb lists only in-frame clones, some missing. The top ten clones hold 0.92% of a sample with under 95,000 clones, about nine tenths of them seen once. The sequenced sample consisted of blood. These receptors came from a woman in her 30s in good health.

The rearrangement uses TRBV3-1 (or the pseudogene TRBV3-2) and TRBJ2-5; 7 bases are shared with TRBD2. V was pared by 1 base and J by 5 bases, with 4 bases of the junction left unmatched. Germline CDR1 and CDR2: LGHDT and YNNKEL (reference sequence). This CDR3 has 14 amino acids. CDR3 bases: TGTGCCAGCAGCCAAGGACTGGGAGGGGAGACCCAGTACTTC. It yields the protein CASSQGLGGETQYF.

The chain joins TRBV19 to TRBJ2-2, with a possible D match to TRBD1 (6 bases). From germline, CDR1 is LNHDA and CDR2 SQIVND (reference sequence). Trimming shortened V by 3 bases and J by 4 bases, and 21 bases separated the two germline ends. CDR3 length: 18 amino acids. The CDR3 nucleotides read TGTGCCAGTAGTATTGTTTGGGGGCCCAGGGTCGGCACCGGGGAGCTGTTTTTT. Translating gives CASSIVWGPRVGTGELFF. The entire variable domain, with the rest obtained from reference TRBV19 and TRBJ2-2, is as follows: DGGITQSPKYLFRKEGQNVTLSCEQNLNHDAMYWYRQDPGQGLRLIYYSQIVNDFQKGDIAEGYSVSREKKESFPLTVTSAQKNPTAFYLCASSIVWGPRVGTGELFFGEGSRLTVL.

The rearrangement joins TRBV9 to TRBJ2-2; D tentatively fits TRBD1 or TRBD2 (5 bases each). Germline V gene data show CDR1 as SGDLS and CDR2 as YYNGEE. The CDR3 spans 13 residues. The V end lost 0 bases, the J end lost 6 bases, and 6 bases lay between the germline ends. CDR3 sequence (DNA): TGTGCCAGCAGCGTAGGGGGGTCCGGGGAGCTGTTTTTT. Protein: CASSVGGSGELFF. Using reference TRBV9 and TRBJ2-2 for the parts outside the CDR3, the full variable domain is DSGVTQTPKHLITATGQRVTLRCSPRSGDLSVYWYQQSLDQGLQFLIQYYNGEERAKGNILERFSAQQFPDLHSELNLSSLELGDSALYFCASSVGGSGELFFGEGSRLTVL.

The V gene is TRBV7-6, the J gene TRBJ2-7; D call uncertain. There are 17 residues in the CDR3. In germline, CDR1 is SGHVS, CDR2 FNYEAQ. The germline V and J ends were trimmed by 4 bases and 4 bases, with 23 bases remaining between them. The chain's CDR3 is CASSSSPPQPALYEQYF. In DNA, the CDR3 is TGTGCCAGCAGCTCATCTCCCCCCCAGCCCGCTTTGTACGAGCAGTACTTC.

CDR3 nucleotides: TGTGCCAGCAGTTACGTCCCAGGGATAAATTCACCCCTCCACTTT. Protein product: CASSYVPGINSPLHF. The rearrangement links TRBV6-5 to TRBJ1-6; possibly TRBD1 for D (5 bases). The CDR3 has 15 residues. The germline V and J ends were trimmed by 2 bases and 7 bases, with 12 bases remaining between them. Germline lookup yields CDR1 MNHEY and CDR2 SVGAGI.

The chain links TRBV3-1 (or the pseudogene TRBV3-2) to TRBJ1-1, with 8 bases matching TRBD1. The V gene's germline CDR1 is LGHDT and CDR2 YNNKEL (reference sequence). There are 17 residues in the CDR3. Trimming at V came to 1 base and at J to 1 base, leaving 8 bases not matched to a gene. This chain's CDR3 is CASSQVSGQGGNTEAFF. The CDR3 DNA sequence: TGTGCCAGCAGCCAAGTCAGCGGACAGGGAGGGAACACTGAAGCTTTCTTT.

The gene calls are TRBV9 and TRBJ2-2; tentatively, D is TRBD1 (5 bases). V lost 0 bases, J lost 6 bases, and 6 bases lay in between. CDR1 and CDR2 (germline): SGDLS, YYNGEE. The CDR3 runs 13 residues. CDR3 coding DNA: TGTGCCAGCAGCGTAGTAGGGGCCGGGGAGCTGTTTTTT. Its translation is CASSVVGAGELFF.

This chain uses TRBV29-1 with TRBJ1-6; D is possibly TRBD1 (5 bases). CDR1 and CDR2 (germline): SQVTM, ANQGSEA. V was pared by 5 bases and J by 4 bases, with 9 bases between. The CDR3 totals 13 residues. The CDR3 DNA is TGCAGCGTTATGACAGCGTATAATTCACCCCTCCACTTT. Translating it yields CSVMTAYNSPLHF.

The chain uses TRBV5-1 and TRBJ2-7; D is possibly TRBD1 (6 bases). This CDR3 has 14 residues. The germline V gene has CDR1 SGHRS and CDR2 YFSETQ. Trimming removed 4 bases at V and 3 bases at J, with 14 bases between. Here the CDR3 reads CASSVGSRGYEQYF. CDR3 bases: TGCGCCAGCAGCGTGGGGAGCAGGGGCTACGAGCAGTACTTC. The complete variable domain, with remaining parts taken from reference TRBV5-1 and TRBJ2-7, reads KAGVTQTPRYLIKTRGQQVTLSCSPISGHRSVSWYQQTPGQGLQFLFEYFSETQRNKGNFPGRFSGRQFSNSRSEMNVSTLELGDSALYLCASSVGSRGYEQYFGPGTRLTVT.

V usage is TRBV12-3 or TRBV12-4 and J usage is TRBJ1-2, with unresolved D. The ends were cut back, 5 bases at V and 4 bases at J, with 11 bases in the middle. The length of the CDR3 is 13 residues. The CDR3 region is CASSPDGVYGYTF. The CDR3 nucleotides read TGTGCCAGCAGTCCGGACGGCGTCTATGGCTACACCTTC.

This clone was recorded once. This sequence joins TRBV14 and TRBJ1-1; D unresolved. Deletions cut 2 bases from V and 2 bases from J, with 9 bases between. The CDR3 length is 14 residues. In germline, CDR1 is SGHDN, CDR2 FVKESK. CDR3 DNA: TGTGCCAGCAGCCAAATACACAGCAACACTGAAGCTTTCTTT. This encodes CASSQIHSNTEAFF. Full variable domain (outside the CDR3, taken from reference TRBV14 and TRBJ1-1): EAGVTQFPSHSVIEKGQTVTLRCDPISGHDNLYWYRRVMGKEIKFLLHFVKESKQDESGMPNNRFLAERTGGTYSTLKVQPAELEDSGVYFCASSQIHSNTEAFFGQGTRLTVV.

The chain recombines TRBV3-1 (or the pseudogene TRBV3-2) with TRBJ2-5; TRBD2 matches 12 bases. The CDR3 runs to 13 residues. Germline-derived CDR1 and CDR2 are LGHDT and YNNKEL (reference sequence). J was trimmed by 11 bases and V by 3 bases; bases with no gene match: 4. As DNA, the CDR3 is TGTGCCAGCAGCCAGCGACTAGCGGGAGAGCAGTACTTC. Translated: CASSQRLAGEQYF.

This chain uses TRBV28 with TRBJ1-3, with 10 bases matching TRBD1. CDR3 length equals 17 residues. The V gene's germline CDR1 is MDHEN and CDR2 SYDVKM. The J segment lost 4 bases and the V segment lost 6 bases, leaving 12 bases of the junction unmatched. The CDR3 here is CASRPTPGQGHGNTIYF. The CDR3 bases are TGTGCCAGCAGACCCACCCCGGGACAGGGGCACGGAAACACCATATATTTT.

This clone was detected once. The CDR3 bases are TGTGCCAGTAGTATAACGGGGGTGAGACAGGGCGCCGAGACTTTCTTT. It is translated as CASSITGVRQGAETFF. The genes are TRBV19 and TRBJ1-1; 7 nucleotides line up with TRBD1. This CDR3 spans 16 amino acids. Germline V gene sequence: CDR1 LNHDA, CDR2 SQIVND (reference sequence). V dropped 2 bases and J dropped 12; count of bases not matched to a gene: 18.

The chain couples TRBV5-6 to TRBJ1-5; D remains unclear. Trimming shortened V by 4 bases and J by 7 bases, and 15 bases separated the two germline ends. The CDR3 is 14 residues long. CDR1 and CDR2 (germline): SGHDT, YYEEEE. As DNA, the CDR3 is TGTGCCAGCAGCCTCAGGTCGGTCCAACAGCCCCAGCATTTT. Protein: CASSLRSVQQPQHF.

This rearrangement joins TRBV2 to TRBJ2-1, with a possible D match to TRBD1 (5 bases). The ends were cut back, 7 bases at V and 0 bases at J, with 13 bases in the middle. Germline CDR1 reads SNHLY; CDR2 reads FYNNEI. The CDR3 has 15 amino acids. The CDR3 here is CASKGVFSSYNEQFF. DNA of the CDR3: TGTGCCAGCAAAGGGGTGTTTAGCTCCTACAATGAGCAGTTCTTC.

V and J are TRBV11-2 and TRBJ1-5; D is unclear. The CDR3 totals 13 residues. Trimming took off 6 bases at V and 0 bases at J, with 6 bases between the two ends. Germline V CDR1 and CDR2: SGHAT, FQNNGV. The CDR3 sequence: CASSPNSNQPQHF. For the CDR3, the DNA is TGTGCCAGCAGTCCGAATAGCAATCAGCCCCAGCATTTT.

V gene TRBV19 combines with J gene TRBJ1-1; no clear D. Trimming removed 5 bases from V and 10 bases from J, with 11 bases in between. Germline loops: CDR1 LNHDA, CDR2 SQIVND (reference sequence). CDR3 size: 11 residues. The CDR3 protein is CASSLGKGAFF. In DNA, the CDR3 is TGTGCCAGTAGTTTAGGGAAGGGAGCTTTCTTT.

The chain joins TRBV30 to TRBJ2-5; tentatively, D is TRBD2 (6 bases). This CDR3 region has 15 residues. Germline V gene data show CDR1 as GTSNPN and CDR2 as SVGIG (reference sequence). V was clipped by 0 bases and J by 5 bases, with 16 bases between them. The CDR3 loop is CAWSVRSGREETQYF. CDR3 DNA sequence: TGTGCCTGGAGTGTAAGATCGGGACGGGAGGAGACCCAGTACTTC.

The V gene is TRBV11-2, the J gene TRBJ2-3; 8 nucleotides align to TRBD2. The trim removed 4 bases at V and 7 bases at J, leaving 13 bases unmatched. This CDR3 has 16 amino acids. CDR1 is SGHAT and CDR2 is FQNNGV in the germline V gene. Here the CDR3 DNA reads TGTGCCAGCAGCTCGGGTGTGCCGGGAGGGCCGAATACGCAGTATTTT. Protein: CASSSGVPGGPNTQYF.

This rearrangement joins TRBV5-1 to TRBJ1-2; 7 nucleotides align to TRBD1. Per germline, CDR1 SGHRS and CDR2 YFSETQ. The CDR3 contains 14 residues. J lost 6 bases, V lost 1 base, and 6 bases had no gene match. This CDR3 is CASSLSRQGNGYTF. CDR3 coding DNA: TGCGCCAGCAGCTTGTCGCGACAGGGCAATGGCTACACCTTC. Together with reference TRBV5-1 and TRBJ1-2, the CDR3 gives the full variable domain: KAGVTQTPRYLIKTRGQQVTLSCSPISGHRSVSWYQQTPGQGLQFLFEYFSETQRNKGNFPGRFSGRQFSNSRSEMNVSTLELGDSALYLCASSLSRQGNGYTFGSGTRLTVV.

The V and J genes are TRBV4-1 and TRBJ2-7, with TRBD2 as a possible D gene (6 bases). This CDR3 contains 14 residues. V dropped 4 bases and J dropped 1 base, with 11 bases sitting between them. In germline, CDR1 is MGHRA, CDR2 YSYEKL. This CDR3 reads CASSRVGGSYEQYF. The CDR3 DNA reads TGCGCCAGCAGCCGGGTGGGGGGATCCTACGAGCAGTACTTC.

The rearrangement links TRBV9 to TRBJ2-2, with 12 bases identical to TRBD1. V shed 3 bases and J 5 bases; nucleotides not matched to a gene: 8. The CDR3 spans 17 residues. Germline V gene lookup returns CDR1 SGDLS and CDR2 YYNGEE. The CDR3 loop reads CASSDRDRGPKTGELFF. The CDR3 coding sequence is TGTGCCAGCAGCGACCGGGACAGGGGGCCTAAGACCGGGGAGCTGTTTTTT.

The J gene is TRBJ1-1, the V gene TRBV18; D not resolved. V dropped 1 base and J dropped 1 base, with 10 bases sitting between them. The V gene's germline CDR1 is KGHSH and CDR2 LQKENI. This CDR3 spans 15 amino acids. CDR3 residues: CASSPQYGGNTEAFF. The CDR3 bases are TGTGCCAGCTCACCACAGTACGGTGGGAACACTGAAGCTTTCTTT.

The CDR3 loop reads CASSTGQATTYEQYF. CDR3 in DNA: TGTGCCAGTAGTACCGGACAGGCGACTACCTACGAGCAGTACTTC. The chain is built from TRBV19 and TRBJ2-7, with TRBD1 matching 7 bases. Germline V gives CDR1 LNHDA, CDR2 SQIVND (reference sequence). The V and J ends lost 4 bases and 2 bases, in that order; junction bases with no gene match: 8. The CDR3 covers 15 residues.